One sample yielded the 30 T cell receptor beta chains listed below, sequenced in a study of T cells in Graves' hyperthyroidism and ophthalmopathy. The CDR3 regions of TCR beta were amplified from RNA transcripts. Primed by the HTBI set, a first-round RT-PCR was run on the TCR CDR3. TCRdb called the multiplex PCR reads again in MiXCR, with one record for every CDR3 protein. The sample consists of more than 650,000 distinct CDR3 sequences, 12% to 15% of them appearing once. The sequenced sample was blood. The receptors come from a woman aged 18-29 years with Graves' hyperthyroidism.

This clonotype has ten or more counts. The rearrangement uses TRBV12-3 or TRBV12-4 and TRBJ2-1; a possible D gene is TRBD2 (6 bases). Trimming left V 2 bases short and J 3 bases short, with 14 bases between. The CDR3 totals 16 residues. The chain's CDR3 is CASSLWGRIGYNEQFF. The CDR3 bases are TGTGCCAGCAGTTTATGGGGGAGGATCGGCTACAATGAGCAGTTCTTC.

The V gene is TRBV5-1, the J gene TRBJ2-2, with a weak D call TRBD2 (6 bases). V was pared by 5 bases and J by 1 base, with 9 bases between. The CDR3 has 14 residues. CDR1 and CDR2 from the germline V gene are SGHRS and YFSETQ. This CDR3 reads CASRASENTGELFF. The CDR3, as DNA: TGCGCCAGCAGGGCTAGCGAGAACACCGGGGAGCTGTTTTTT.

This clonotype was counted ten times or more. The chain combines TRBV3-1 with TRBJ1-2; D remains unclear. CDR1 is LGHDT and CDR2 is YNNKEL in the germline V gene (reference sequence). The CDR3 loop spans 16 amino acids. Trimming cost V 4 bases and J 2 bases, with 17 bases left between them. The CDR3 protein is CASSPLLAAENYGYTF. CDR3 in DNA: TGTGCCAGCAGCCCACTCCTGGCGGCAGAGAACTATGGCTACACCTTC.

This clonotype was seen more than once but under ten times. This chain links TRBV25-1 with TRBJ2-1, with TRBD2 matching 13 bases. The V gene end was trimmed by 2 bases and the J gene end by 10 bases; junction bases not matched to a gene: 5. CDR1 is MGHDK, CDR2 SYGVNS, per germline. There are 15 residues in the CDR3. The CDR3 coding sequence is TGTGCCAGCAGTGAAACTAGCGGGAGGGTAAGAGAGCAGTTCTTC. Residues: CASSETSGRVREQFF.

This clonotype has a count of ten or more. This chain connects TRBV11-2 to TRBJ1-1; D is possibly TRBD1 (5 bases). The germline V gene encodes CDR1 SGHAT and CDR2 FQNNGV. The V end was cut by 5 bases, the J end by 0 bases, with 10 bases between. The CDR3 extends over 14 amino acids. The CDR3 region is CASSPGLLNTEAFF. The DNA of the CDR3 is TGTGCCAGCAGCCCGGGACTCCTGAACACTGAAGCTTTCTTT.

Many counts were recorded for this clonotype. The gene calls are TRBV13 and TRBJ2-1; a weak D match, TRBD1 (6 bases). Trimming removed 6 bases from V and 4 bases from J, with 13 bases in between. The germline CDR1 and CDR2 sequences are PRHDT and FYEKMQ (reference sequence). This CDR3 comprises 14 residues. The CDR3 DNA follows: TGTGCCAGCAGGCAGGGGATTGTGTACAATGAGCAGTTCTTC. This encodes CASRQGIVYNEQFF.

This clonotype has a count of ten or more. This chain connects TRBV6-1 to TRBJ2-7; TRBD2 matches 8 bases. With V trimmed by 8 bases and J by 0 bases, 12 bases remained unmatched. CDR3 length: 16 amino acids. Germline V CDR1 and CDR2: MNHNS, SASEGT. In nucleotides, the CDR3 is TGTGCCAGCGGCACAAATTCGGGACTAGACTCCTACGAGCAGTACTTC. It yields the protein CASGTNSGLDSYEQYF.

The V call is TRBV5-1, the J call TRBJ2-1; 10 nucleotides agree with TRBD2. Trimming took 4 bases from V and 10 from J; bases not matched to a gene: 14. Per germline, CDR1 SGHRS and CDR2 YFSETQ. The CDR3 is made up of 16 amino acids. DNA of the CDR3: TGCGCCAGCAGCCCAGTCCGGACTAGCGGTCGAGGGGAGCAGTTCTTC. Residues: CASSPVRTSGRGEQFF.

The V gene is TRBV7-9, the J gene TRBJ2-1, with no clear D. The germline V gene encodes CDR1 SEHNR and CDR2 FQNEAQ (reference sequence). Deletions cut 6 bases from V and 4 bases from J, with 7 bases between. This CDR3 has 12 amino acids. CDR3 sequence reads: CASRTEYNEQFF. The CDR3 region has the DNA TGTGCCAGCAGGACGGAATACAATGAGCAGTTCTTC. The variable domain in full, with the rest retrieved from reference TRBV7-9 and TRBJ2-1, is DTGVSQNPRHKITKRGQNVTFRCDPISEHNRLYWYRQTLGQGPEFLTYFQNEAQLEKSRLLSDRFSAERPKGSFSTLEIQRTEQGDSAMYLCASRTEYNEQFFGPGTRLTVL.

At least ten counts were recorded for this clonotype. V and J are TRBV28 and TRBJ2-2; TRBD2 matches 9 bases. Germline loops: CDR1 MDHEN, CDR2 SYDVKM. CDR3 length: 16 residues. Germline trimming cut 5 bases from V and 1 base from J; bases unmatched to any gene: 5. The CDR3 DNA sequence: TGTGCCAGCAGTGAGTTAGCGGGAGTGAACACCGGGGAGCTGTTTTTT. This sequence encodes CASSELAGVNTGELFF.

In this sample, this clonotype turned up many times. The CDR3 DNA reads TGTGCCAGTTCTCAGGGATTGAGGCAGCCCCAGCATTTT. Amino acid sequence: CASSQGLRQPQHF. The J gene is TRBJ1-5, the V gene TRBV6-1; D might be TRBD1 (5 bases). CDR1 and CDR2 (germline): MNHNS, SASEGT. V dropped 9 bases and J dropped 7 bases, with 16 bases sitting between them. CDR3 length equals 13 residues.

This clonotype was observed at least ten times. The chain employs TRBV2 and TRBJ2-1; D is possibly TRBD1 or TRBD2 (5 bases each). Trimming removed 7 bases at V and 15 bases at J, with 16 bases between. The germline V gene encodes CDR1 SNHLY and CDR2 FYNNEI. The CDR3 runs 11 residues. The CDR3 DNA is TGTGCCAGCACCGGGGCTGGGGCCGGGTTCTTC. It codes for CASTGAGAGFF.

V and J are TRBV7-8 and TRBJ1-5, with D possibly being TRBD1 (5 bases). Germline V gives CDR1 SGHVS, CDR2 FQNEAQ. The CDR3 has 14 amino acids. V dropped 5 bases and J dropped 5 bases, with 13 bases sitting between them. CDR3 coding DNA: TGTGCCAGCAGCACCAGACAGAGCCATCAGCCCCAGCATTTT. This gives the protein CASSTRQSHQPQHF.

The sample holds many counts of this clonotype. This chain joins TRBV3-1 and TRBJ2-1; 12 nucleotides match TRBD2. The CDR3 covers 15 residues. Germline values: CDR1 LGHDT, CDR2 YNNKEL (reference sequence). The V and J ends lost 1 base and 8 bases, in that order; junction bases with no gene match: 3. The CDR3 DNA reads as TGTGCCAGCAGCCAAGTGACTAGCGGGGGAGATGAGCAGTTCTTC. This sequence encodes CASSQVTSGGDEQFF.

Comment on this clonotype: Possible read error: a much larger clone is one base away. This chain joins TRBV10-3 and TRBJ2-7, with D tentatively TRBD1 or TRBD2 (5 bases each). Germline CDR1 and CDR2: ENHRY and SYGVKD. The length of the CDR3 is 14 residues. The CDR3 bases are TGTGCCGTCAGTGAGTCAGTGGGGGCCTACGAGCAGTACTTC. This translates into CAVSESVGAYEQYF.

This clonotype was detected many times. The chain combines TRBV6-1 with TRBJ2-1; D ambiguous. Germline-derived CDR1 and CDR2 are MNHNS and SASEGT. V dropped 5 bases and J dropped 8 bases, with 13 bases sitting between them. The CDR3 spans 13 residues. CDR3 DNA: TGTGCCAGCAGTTACCTCTCCGGAGATGAGCAGTTCTTC. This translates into CASSYLSGDEQFF.

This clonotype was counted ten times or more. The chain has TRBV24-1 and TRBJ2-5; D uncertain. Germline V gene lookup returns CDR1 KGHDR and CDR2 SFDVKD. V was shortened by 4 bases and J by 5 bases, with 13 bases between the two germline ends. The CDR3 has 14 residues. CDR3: CATSDPRSVETQYF. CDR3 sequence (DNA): TGTGCCACCAGTGACCCCCGTTCGGTTGAGACCCAGTACTTC.

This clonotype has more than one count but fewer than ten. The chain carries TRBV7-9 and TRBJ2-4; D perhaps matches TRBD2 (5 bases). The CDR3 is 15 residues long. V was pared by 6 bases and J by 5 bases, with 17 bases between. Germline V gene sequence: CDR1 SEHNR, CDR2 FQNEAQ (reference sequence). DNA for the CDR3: TGTGCCAGCAGTTTACGGCGGCAGAGGGAAAACATTCAGTACTTC. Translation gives CASSLRRQRENIQYF. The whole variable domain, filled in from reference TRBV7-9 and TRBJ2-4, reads DTGVSQNPRHKITKRGQNVTFRCDPISEHNRLYWYRQTLGQGPEFLTYFQNEAQLEKSRLLSDRFSAERPKGSFSTLEIQRTEQGDSAMYLCASSLRRQRENIQYFGAGTRLSVL.

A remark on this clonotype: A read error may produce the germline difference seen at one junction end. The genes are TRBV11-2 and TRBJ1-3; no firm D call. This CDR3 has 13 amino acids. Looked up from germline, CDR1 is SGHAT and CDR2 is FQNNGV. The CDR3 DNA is TGTGCCAGCAGCTTAGTCGGGGTGGCAGCAACTAATTTT. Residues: CASSLVGVAATNF.

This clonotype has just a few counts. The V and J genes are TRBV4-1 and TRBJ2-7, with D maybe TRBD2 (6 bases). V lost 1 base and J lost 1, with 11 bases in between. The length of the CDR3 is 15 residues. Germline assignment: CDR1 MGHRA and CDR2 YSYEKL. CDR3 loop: CASSQVKAGSYEQYF. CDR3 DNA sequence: TGCGCCAGCAGCCAAGTGAAGGCGGGATCCTACGAGCAGTACTTC.

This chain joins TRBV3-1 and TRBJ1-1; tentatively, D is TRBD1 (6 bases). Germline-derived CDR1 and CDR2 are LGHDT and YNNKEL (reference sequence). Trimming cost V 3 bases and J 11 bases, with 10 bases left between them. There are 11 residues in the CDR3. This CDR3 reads CASSQEGQAFF. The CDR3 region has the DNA TGTGCCAGCAGCCAGGAAGGACAGGCTTTCTTT.

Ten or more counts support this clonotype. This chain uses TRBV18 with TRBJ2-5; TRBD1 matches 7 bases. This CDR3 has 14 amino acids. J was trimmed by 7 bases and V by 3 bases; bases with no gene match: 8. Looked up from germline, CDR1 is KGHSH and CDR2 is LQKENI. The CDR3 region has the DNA TGTGCCAGCTCACCGGGACAGCTCGTTGGGACCCAGTACTTC. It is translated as CASSPGQLVGTQYF.

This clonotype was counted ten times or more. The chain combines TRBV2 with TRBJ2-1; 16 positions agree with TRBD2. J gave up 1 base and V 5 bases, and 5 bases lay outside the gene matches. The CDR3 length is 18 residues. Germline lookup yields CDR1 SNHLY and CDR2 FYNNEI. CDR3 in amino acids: CASSFPGLAGGSYNEQFF. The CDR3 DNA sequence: TGTGCCAGCAGTTTTCCGGGACTAGCGGGAGGGTCCTACAATGAGCAGTTCTTC.

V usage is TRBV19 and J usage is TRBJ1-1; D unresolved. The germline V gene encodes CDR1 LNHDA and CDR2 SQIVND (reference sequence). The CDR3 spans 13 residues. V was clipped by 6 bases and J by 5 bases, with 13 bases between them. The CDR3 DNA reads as TGTGCCAGTAGGACGTCGGTAGCAACTGAAGCTTTCTTT. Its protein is CASRTSVATEAFF.

The CDR3 nucleotides read TGTGCCAGCAGTTCCGGACAGGGGGCGACGGGTTCACCCCTCCACTTT. It yields the protein CASSSGQGATGSPLHF. The chain couples TRBV6-5 to TRBJ1-6, with TRBD1 matching 11 bases. Germline loops: CDR1 MNHEY, CDR2 SVGAGI. Trimming cost V 4 bases and J 9 bases; bases outside gene matches: 8. The CDR3 is 16 residues long.

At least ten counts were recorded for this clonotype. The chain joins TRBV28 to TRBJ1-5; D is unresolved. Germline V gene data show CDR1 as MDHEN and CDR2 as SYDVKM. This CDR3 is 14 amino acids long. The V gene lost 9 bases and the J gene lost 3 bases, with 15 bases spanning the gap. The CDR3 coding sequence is TGTGCCAGTGGGCGCCGGGAGCACAATCAGCCCCAGCATTTT. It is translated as CASGRREHNQPQHF.

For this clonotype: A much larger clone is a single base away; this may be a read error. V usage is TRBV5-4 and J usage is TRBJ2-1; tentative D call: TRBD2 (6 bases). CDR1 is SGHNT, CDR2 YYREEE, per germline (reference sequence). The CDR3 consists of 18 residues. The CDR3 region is CASSLGPSEGASYKEQFF. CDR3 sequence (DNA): TGTGCCAGCAGCTTAGGTCCTAGCGAAGGTGCCTCCTACAAAGAGCAGTTCTTC.

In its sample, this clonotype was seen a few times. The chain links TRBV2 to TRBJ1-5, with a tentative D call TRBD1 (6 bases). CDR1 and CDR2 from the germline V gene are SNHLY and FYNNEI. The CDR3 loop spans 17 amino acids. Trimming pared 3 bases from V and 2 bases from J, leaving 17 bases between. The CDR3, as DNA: TGTGCCAGCAGTGACCGGTTAACAGGGTTGGGCAATCAGCCCCAGCATTTT. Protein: CASSDRLTGLGNQPQHF.

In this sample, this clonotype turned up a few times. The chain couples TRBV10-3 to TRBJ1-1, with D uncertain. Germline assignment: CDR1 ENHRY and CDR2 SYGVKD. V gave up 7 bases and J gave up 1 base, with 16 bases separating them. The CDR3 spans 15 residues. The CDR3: CAIKASGRGNTEAFF. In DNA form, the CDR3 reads TGTGCCATCAAGGCCTCCGGGCGGGGGAACACTGAAGCTTTCTTT.

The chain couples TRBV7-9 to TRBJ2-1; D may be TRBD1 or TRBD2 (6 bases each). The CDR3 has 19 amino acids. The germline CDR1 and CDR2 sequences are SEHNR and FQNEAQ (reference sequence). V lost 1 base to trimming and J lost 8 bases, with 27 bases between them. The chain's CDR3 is CASSLVVIWGREGGDEQFF. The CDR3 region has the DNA TGTGCCAGCAGCTTAGTGGTGATTTGGGGGAGAGAGGGGGGCGATGAGCAGTTCTTC.